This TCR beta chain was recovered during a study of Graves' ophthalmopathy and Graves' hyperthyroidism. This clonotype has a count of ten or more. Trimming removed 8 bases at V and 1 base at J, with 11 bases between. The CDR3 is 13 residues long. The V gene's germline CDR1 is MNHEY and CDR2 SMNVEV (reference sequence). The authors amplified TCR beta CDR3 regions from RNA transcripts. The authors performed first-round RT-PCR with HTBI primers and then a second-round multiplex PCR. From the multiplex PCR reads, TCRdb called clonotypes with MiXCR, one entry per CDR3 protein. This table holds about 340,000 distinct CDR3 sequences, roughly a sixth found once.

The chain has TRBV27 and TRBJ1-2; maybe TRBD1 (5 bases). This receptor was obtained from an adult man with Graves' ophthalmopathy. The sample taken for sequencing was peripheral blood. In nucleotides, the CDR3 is TGTGCCAGCGCTCCCGGGGGTAACTATGGCTACACCTTC. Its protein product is CASAPGGNYGYTF.